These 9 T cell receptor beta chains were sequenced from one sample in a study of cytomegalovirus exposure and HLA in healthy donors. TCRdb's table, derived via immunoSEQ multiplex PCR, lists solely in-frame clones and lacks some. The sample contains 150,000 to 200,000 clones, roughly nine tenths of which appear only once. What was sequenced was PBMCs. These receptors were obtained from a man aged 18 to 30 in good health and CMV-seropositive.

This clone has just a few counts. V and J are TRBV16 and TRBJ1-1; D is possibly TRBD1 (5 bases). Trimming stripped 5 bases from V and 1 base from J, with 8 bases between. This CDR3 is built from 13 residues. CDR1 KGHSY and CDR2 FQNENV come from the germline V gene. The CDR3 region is CASSYGQNTEAFF. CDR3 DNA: TGTGCCAGCAGCTACGGACAGAACACTGAAGCTTTCTTT.

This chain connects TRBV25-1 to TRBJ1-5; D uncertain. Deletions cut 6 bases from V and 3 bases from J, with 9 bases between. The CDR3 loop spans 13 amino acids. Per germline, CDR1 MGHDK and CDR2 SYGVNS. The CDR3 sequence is CASSVGDNQPQHF. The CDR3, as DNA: TGTGCCAGCAGCGTGGGCGACAATCAGCCCCAGCATTTT.

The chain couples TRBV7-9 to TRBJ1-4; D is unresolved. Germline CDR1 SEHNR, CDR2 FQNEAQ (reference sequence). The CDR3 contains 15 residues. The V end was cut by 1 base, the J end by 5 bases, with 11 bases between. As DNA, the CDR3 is TGTGCCAGCAGCTTAGAGTCGGCGGCAAATGAAAAACTGTTTTTT. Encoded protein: CASSLESAANEKLFF.

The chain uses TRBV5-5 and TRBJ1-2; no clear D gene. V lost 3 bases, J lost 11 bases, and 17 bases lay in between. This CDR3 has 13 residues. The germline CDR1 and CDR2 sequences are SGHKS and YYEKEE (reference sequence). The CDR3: CASSYPGARIYTF. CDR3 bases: TGTGCCAGCAGCTACCCGGGTGCAAGGATATACACCTTC. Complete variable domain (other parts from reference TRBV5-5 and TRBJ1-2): DAGVTQSPTHLIKTRGQQVTLRCSPISGHKSVSWYQQVLGQGPQFIFQYYEKEERGRGNFPDRFSARQFPNYSSELNVNALLLGDSALYLCASSYPGARIYTFGSGTRLTVV.

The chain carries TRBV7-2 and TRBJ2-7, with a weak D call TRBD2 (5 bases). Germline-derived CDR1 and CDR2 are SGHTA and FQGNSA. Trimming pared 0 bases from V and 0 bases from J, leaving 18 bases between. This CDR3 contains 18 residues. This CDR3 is CASSLALGSPTSSYEQYF. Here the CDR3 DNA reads TGTGCCAGCAGCTTAGCGCTAGGGAGCCCTACCTCCTCCTACGAGCAGTACTTC.

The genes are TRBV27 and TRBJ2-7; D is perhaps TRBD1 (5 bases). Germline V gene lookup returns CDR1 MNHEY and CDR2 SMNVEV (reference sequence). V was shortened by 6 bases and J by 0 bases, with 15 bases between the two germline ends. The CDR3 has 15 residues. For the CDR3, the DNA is TGTGCCAGCAGCCCTGACAGAGTCAGCTCCTACGAGCAGTACTTC. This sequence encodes CASSPDRVSSYEQYF.

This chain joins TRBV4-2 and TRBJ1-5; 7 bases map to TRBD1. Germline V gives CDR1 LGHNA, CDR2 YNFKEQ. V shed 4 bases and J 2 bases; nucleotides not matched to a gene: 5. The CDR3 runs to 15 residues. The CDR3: CASSPTGTGNQPQHF. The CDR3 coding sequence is TGTGCCAGCAGCCCGACAGGGACGGGCAATCAGCCCCAGCATTTT.

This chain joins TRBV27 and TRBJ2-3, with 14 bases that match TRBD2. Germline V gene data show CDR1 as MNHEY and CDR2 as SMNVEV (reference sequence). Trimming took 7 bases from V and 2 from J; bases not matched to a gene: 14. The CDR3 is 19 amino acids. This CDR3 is CASIGTSGRTLLNTDTQYF. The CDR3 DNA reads TGTGCCAGCATCGGGACTAGCGGGAGAACACTCTTAAACACAGATACGCAGTATTTT.

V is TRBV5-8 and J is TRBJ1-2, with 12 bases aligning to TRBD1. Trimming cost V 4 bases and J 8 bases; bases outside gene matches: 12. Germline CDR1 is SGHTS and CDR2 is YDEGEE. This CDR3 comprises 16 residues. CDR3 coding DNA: TGTGCCAGCAGCCCCCTCGGGGACAGGGGGCTTGAGGGCTACACCTTC. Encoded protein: CASSPLGDRGLEGYTF.